This T cell receptor beta chain was recovered during a study of sequential checkpoint blockade in melanoma. The study, taken as a whole, reports: Clinical benefit was about 30 times likelier when tumor T-cell fraction and clonality increased.

Treatment noted: randomized to nivolumab then ipilimumab (arm A) or the reverse (arm B). Only in-frame clones appear in the TCRdb table, and some are missing; sequencing was by immunoSEQ multiplex PCR. The sample yields roughly 3,000 clones, roughly 17% seen once. This clone is medium-sized (0.01 to 0.1%) by share. Its specificity is not known. Trimming left V 6 bases short and J 5 bases short, with 13 bases between. Germline V gene sequence: CDR1 MNHGY, CDR2 SAAAGT. This CDR3 region has 14 residues. This sequence joins TRBV6-8 and TRBJ2-2, with D perhaps assigned TRBD1 or TRBD2 (6 bases each). The sequence was obtained from a human donor with melanoma. The source was tumor tissue (inferred from file names), collected from a patient given nivolumab and ipilimumab in sequence. CDR3 in DNA: TGTGCCAGCAGACAGGGAGGAGGGACCGGGGAGCTGTTTTTT. This codes for CASRQGGGTGELFF.